Below are 31 T cell receptor beta chains sequenced from a single sample in a study of T cells in localized non-small cell lung cancer. Clones were sequenced by immunoSEQ multiplex PCR, and TCRdb holds only the in-frame ones, with some missing. The sample holds some 25,000 clones, under 95% seen once. This specimen was peripheral blood, taken before any cancer treatment. Receptors originate from a man between 40 and 70 years old with stage III squamous cell lung carcinoma.

The genes are TRBV6-1 and TRBJ2-2; 8 bases fit TRBD2. Trimming cost V 1 base and J 10 bases; bases outside gene matches: 11. This CDR3 spans 16 amino acids. The germline gives CDR1 MNHNS, CDR2 SASEGT. As DNA, the CDR3 is TGTGCCAGCAGTGAAGGTTCGGCGGGGGGTCGCGAGGAGCTGTTTTTT. Translation: CASSEGSAGGREELFF.

This clone was detected only once. The chain links TRBV6-5 to TRBJ2-3; maybe TRBD2 (7 bases). CDR1 and CDR2 (germline): MNHEY, SVGAGI. The CDR3 length is 16 residues. Trimming pared 3 bases from V and 1 base from J, leaving 14 bases between. CDR3 in amino acids: CASSYGGGQGTDTQYF. CDR3 DNA: TGTGCCAGCAGTTATGGGGGGGGCCAAGGCACAGATACGCAGTATTTT.

This clone was picked up one time. The chain uses TRBV5-5 and TRBJ1-3, with a weak D call TRBD1 (5 bases). This CDR3 contains 15 residues. Trimming removed 4 bases from V and 2 bases from J, with 13 bases in between. CDR1 and CDR2 (germline): SGHKS, YYEKEE (reference sequence). The CDR3 nucleotides are TGTGCCAGCAGCCGGGAGGGGCTGGCTGGAAACACCATATATTTT. The encoded protein is CASSREGLAGNTIYF.

The chain couples TRBV7-2 to TRBJ2-5; 11 bases fit TRBD1. V trimming: 5 bases; J trimming: 4 bases; junction bases outside the gene matches: 12. This CDR3 has 17 amino acids. Looked up from germline, CDR1 is SGHTA and CDR2 is FQGNSA. The CDR3 DNA sequence: TGTGCCAGCAGCCAACAAGGGACAGGGGGAATGGGAGAGACCCAGTACTTC. Protein sequence: CASSQQGTGGMGETQYF.

The chain links TRBV6-4 to TRBJ2-7; the D gene is possibly TRBD2 (5 bases). The V end lost 8 bases, the J end lost 4 bases, and 18 bases lay between the germline ends. The V gene's germline CDR1 is MRHNA and CDR2 SNTAGT. The CDR3 sequence is 14 residues long. Here the CDR3 DNA reads TGTGCCAGCCTCACAGACGAGAGGAGGTACGAGCAGTACTTC. Residues: CASLTDERRYEQYF.

This chain links TRBV7-3 with TRBJ1-1, with D uncertain. In germline, CDR1 is SGHTA, CDR2 FQGTGA. The CDR3 contains 14 residues. V lost 2 bases, J lost 2 bases, and 9 bases lay in between. CDR3 DNA: TGTGCCAGCAGCTTAGCAGGTTTCAACACTGAAGCTTTCTTT. Amino acids: CASSLAGFNTEAFF.

The rearrangement uses TRBV7-8 and TRBJ1-1; 12 nucleotides agree with TRBD1. CDR3 length equals 18 residues. The V gene's germline CDR1 is SGHVS and CDR2 FQNEAQ. Unmatched junction bases numbered 9, after V lost 1 base and J lost 3 bases. CDR3 region: CASSLGLGTGGRYTEAFF. CDR3 DNA sequence: TGTGCCAGCAGCTTAGGGCTGGGGACAGGGGGCCGGTACACTGAAGCTTTCTTT.

The CDR3, as DNA: TGTGCCAGCACCGGACTAGCGGGTCTCGAGCAGTACTTC. Amino acid sequence: CASTGLAGLEQYF. The chain links TRBV27 to TRBJ2-7; TRBD2 matches at 11 bases. The CDR3 consists of 13 residues. CDR1 MNHEY and CDR2 SMNVEV come from the germline V gene (reference sequence). V was pared by 7 bases and J by 6 bases, with 5 bases of the junction left unmatched.

CDR3 residues: CASSLGTGYATNEKLFF. The CDR3 nucleotides read TGCGCCAGCAGCTTGGGGACAGGATATGCAACTAATGAAAAACTGTTTTTT. This chain links TRBV5-1 with TRBJ1-4; 7 bases are a match to TRBD1. In germline, CDR1 is SGHRS, CDR2 YFSETQ. J gave up 0 bases and V 0 bases, and 5 bases lay outside the gene matches. This CDR3 has 17 residues.

Only one count was recorded for this clone. The rearrangement uses TRBV28 and TRBJ1-2, with D possibly being TRBD1 (5 bases). The CDR3 is 12 residues long. CDR1 is MDHEN and CDR2 is SYDVKM in the germline V gene. V lost 4 bases and J lost 4, with 7 bases in between. CDR3 in amino acids: CASSSGTYGYTF. CDR3 in DNA: TGTGCCAGCAGTTCAGGGACCTATGGCTACACCTTC.

The J gene is TRBJ1-3, the V gene TRBV5-1, with D unclear. V gave up 1 base and J gave up 4 bases, with 9 bases separating them. The CDR3 runs 14 residues. Germline-derived CDR1 and CDR2 are SGHRS and YFSETQ. Here the CDR3 reads CASSLYPAGNTIYF. Here the CDR3 DNA reads TGCGCCAGCAGCTTGTACCCGGCCGGAAACACCATATATTTT.

The V and J genes are TRBV19 and TRBJ2-5; D is tentatively TRBD1 or TRBD2 (5 bases each). Germline CDR1 is LNHDA and CDR2 is SQIVND (reference sequence). Trimming cost V 6 bases and J 1 base, with 9 bases left between them. The CDR3 is made up of 13 amino acids. The chain's CDR3 is CASSGTFQETQYF. The CDR3, as DNA: TGTGCCAGTAGCGGGACCTTCCAAGAGACCCAGTACTTC.

This rearrangement joins TRBV4-1 to TRBJ2-4; D perhaps matches TRBD1 (6 bases). The CDR3 runs 13 residues. In germline, CDR1 is MGHRA, CDR2 YSYEKL. V was cut by 0 bases and J by 8 bases, with 8 bases left in between. The chain's CDR3 is CASSQEGGDIQYF. CDR3 in DNA: TGCGCCAGCAGCCAAGAAGGGGGTGACATTCAGTACTTC.

The chain combines TRBV28 with TRBJ1-2, with 7 positions matching TRBD1. The CDR3 has 12 residues. Germline V gene data show CDR1 as MDHEN and CDR2 as SYDVKM. The trim removed 5 bases at V and 6 bases at J, leaving 3 bases unmatched. The CDR3: CASSQTGNGYTF. The CDR3 DNA reads TGTGCCAGCAGTCAGACAGGGAATGGCTACACCTTC.

The V call is TRBV9, the J call TRBJ1-1, with no clear D. Looked up from germline, CDR1 is SGDLS and CDR2 is YYNGEE. The CDR3 length is 13 residues. Trimming took off 0 bases at V and 4 bases at J, with 7 bases between the two ends. Here the CDR3 reads CASSVALSTEAFF. The DNA for the CDR3 is TGTGCCAGCAGCGTAGCTCTCTCCACTGAAGCTTTCTTT.

The chain is built from TRBV7-2 and TRBJ2-2, with 10 bases lining up with TRBD1. The CDR3 extends over 16 amino acids. Trimming took 3 bases from V and 5 from J; bases not matched to a gene: 6. The germline gives CDR1 SGHTA, CDR2 FQGNSA. The CDR3 DNA is TGTGCCAGCAGCTTTCTCGGACAGGGGGGAACCGGGGAGCTGTTTTTT. This encodes CASSFLGQGGTGELFF.

In DNA, the CDR3 is TGTGCCAGCAGCGGAGGGGGACCTGAGACCCAGTACTTC. Amino acid sequence: CASSGGGPETQYF. V gene TRBV2 combines with J gene TRBJ2-5; D possibly matches TRBD1 or TRBD2 (6 bases each). This CDR3 spans 13 amino acids. With 6 bases removed from V and 5 bases from J, the gap between germline ends came to 13 bases. The germline V gene has CDR1 SNHLY and CDR2 FYNNEI.

The genes are TRBV5-1 and TRBJ2-2, with 10 nucleotides matching TRBD2. Looked up from germline, CDR1 is SGHRS and CDR2 is YFSETQ. The length of the CDR3 is 13 residues. The V and J ends lost 6 bases and 6 bases, in that order; junction bases with no gene match: 2. CDR3 loop: CASTSGSPGELFF. The CDR3 DNA follows: TGCGCCAGCACTAGCGGGAGTCCCGGGGAGCTGTTTTTT. The whole variable domain, remainder taken from reference TRBV5-1 and TRBJ2-2, is KAGVTQTPRYLIKTRGQQVTLSCSPISGHRSVSWYQQTPGQGLQFLFEYFSETQRNKGNFPGRFSGRQFSNSRSEMNVSTLELGDSALYLCASTSGSPGELFFGEGSRLTVL.

This clone was seen a single time. The chain couples TRBV29-1 to TRBJ2-1; D might be TRBD2 (6 bases). This CDR3 has 12 residues. Per the germline V gene, CDR1 is SQVTM and CDR2 is ANQGSEA. The germline V and J ends were trimmed by 3 bases and 5 bases, with 8 bases remaining between them. The CDR3 DNA follows: TGCAGCGTTGAGCGGGGTCACAATGAGCAGTTCTTC. Translating it yields CSVERGHNEQFF.

On this clone: One end of the junction does not line up with germline, which may come from a read error. This rearrangement joins TRBV5-4 to TRBJ1-3, with TRBD1 matching 7 bases. The CDR3 runs 15 residues. Germline V gene lookup returns CDR1 SGHNT and CDR2 YYREEE (reference sequence). CDR3 nucleotide sequence: TGTGCCAGCAGTTTGGACAGGAGCTCTGGAAACACCATATATTTT. Translation gives CASSLDRSSGNTIYF.

The chain uses TRBV4-1 and TRBJ1-5, with unresolved D. Per the germline V gene, CDR1 is MGHRA and CDR2 is YSYEKL. The CDR3 extends over 17 amino acids. The germline V and J ends were trimmed by 0 bases and 2 bases, with 14 bases remaining between them. In DNA form, the CDR3 reads TGCGCCAGCAGCCAAGATATACGGGGTAGGGGCAATCAGCCCCAGCATTTT. As protein: CASSQDIRGRGNQPQHF.

The chain couples TRBV7-2 to TRBJ2-3; D not certain. Germline loops: CDR1 SGHTA, CDR2 FQGNSA. Trimming took 3 bases from V and 1 from J, leaving 8 bases between them. CDR3 length: 14 amino acids. The CDR3: CASSFQVGTDTQYF. The CDR3 coding sequence is TGTGCCAGCAGCTTTCAGGTGGGCACAGATACGCAGTATTTT.

The CDR3 DNA reads as TGTGCCAGCAGGGGGACAGCCTACGAGCAGTACTTC. Translating it yields CASRGTAYEQYF. The chain employs TRBV5-8 and TRBJ2-7; TRBD1 agrees at 7 bases. Germline CDR1 SGHTS, CDR2 YDEGEE. There are 12 residues in the CDR3. The V segment lost 5 bases and the J segment 2 bases; nucleotides outside the gene matches: 1. Full variable domain (remainder filled in from reference TRBV5-8 and TRBJ2-7): EAGVTQSPTHLIKTRGQQATLRCSPISGHTSVYWYQQALGLGLQFLLWYDEGEERNRGNFPPRFSGRQFPNYSSELNVNALELEDSALYLCASRGTAYEQYFGPGTRLTVT.

V and J are TRBV4-3 and TRBJ2-2; TRBD2 matches 9 bases. Germline V gene lookup returns CDR1 LGHNA and CDR2 YSLEER. Trimming cost V 2 bases and J 5 bases; bases outside gene matches: 6. The CDR3 is 16 residues long. This CDR3 reads CASSQIAGVSTGELFF. CDR3 coding DNA: TGCGCCAGCAGCCAAATAGCGGGAGTGTCGACCGGGGAGCTGTTTTTT.

This clone was picked up a small number of times. The genes are TRBV7-9 and TRBJ2-3; 12 bases match TRBD2. Trimming removed 5 bases from V and 3 bases from J; junction bases left unmatched: 6. The germline V gene encodes CDR1 SEHNR and CDR2 FQNEAQ (reference sequence). This CDR3 has 16 amino acids. CDR3 loop: CASSPSGTSGTDTQYF. In nucleotides, the CDR3 is TGTGCCAGCAGCCCCTCCGGGACTAGCGGGACAGATACGCAGTATTTT.

J is TRBJ2-1 and V is TRBV9; 9 bases fit TRBD1. Trimming removed 3 bases from V and 2 bases from J; junction bases left unmatched: 6. This CDR3 region has 16 residues. CDR1 is SGDLS and CDR2 is YYNGEE in the germline V gene. The CDR3 DNA is TGTGCCAGCAGCGCCCGGGACAGGGATCCCTACAATGAGCAGTTCTTC. Translation gives CASSARDRDPYNEQFF.

The chain links TRBV11-3 to TRBJ1-4; no clear D. The CDR3 is made up of 12 amino acids. Germline CDR1 and CDR2: SGHNT and YENEEA. V was trimmed by 5 bases and J by 6 bases, leaving 7 bases between them. In DNA form, the CDR3 reads TGTGCCAGCAGCGAGAGCCATGAAAAACTGTTTTTT. Protein product: CASSESHEKLFF. Filled out from reference TRBV11-3 and TRBJ1-4, the complete variable domain reads EAGVVQSPRYKIIEKKQPVAFWCNPISGHNTLYWYLQNLGQGPELLIRYENEEAVDDSQLPKDRFSAERLKGVDSTLKIQPAELGDSAVYLCASSESHEKLFFGSGTQLSVL.

V usage is TRBV5-1 and J usage is TRBJ2-7; 10 positions agree with TRBD2. The CDR3 extends over 15 amino acids. CDR1 and CDR2 from the germline V gene are SGHRS and YFSETQ. Trimming at V came to 6 bases and at J to 0 bases, leaving 6 bases not matched to a gene. In DNA, the CDR3 is TGCGCCAGCAAACCCTCTAGCGGGAGCTCCTACGAGCAGTACTTC. Translated, it gives CASKPSSGSSYEQYF. Full variable domain (outside the CDR3, taken from reference TRBV5-1 and TRBJ2-7): KAGVTQTPRYLIKTRGQQVTLSCSPISGHRSVSWYQQTPGQGLQFLFEYFSETQRNKGNFPGRFSGRQFSNSRSEMNVSTLELGDSALYLCASKPSSGSSYEQYFGPGTRLTVT.

The rearrangement uses TRBV5-6 and TRBJ2-1; D remains ambiguous. Trimming took 1 base from V and 0 from J, leaving 5 bases between them. This CDR3 region has 14 residues. Looked up from germline, CDR1 is SGHDT and CDR2 is YYEEEE. In nucleotides, the CDR3 is TGTGCCAGCAGCTTGAAGGGCTCCTACAATGAGCAGTTCTTC. Residues: CASSLKGSYNEQFF. The variable domain in full, completed from reference TRBV5-6 and TRBJ2-1, reads DAGVTQSPTHLIKTRGQQVTLRCSPKSGHDTVSWYQQALGQGPQFIFQYYEEEERQRGNFPDRFSGHQFPNYSSELNVNALLLGDSALYLCASSLKGSYNEQFFGPGTRLTVL.

This clone showed up just once. The rearrangement uses TRBV19 and TRBJ1-6; the D is unclear. Germline CDR1 reads LNHDA; CDR2 reads SQIVND (reference sequence). V lost 3 bases to trimming and J lost 7 bases, with 10 bases between them. The CDR3 is 14 amino acids. CDR3 bases: TGTGCCAGTAGTATGGGCGGTCAGAATTCACCCCTCCACTTT. It codes for CASSMGGQNSPLHF.

The gene calls are TRBV25-1 and TRBJ2-4; a weak D match, TRBD1 (5 bases). There are 15 residues in the CDR3. Germline values: CDR1 MGHDK, CDR2 SYGVNS. The ends were cut back, 1 base at V and 5 bases at J, with 12 bases in the middle. The DNA for the CDR3 is TGTGCCAGCAGTGAATTCGTGGACACCCAAAACATTCAGTACTTC. Residues: CASSEFVDTQNIQYF.